The rows below give T cell receptor beta chains drawn from one sample of a study of PD-L1 blockade in urothelial cancer. Clones were sequenced by immunoSEQ multiplex PCR, and TCRdb holds only the in-frame ones, with some missing. The data contain 120,000 or so clones, more than 70% of them singletons. Sequenced here: PBMCs, sampled around atezolizumab (anti-PD-L1) treatment. The receptors derive from a middle-aged man with urothelial cancer. Each CDR3 is given with its conserved first and last residue. Each record gives: J gene, V gene, clone size, D gene, CDR3 DNA, CDR3 protein. A D gene is named only where the DNA matches it firmly. Size tells how often a clone was seen (once, few, many) or the class of an expanded clone, and some rows leave it out.

j_gene: TRBJ2-7
v_gene: TRBV5-5
abundance: NA
d_gene: NA
CDR3nt: TGTGCCAGCAGCCCCAGGGAACCCTACGAGCAGTACTTC
CDR3aa: CASSPREPYEQYF

j_gene: TRBJ2-7
v_gene: TRBV19
abundance: NA
d_gene: NA
CDR3nt: TGTGCCAGTAGTTGGAGGATGACCTACGAGCAGTACTTC
CDR3aa: CASSWRMTYEQYF

j_gene: TRBJ2-3
v_gene: TRBV6-1
abundance: NA
d_gene: NA
CDR3nt: TGTGCCAGCAGACGGGACACAGATACGCAGTATTTT
CDR3aa: CASRRDTDTQYF

j_gene: TRBJ1-6
v_gene: TRBV28
abundance: few
d_gene: NA
CDR3nt: TGTGCCAGCACCCTACAGGGCCCCCTTTCACCCCTCCACTTT
CDR3aa: CASTLQGPLSPLHF

j_gene: TRBJ2-2
v_gene: TRBV4-1
abundance: NA
d_gene: TRBD2
CDR3nt: TGCGCCAGCAGCCAAGGGACTAGCGGGAAGAACACCGGGGAGCTGTTTTTT
CDR3aa: CASSQGTSGKNTGELFF

j_gene: TRBJ1-5
v_gene: TRBV15
abundance: NA
d_gene: NA
CDR3nt: TGTGCCACCAGCAGAGACTACCAGGGTAGTCAGCCCCAGCATTTT
CDR3aa: CATSRDYQGSQPQHF

j_gene: TRBJ1-1
v_gene: TRBV2
abundance: NA
d_gene: TRBD1
CDR3nt: TGTGCCAGCAGCTGGACAGGGCATGAAGCTTTCTTT
CDR3aa: CASSWTGHEAFF

j_gene: TRBJ1-2
v_gene: TRBV28
abundance: NA
d_gene: NA
CDR3nt: TGTGCCAGCAGTCCGGGAGGGCCCCTGGGCTACACCTTC
CDR3aa: CASSPGGPLGYTF

j_gene: TRBJ2-3
v_gene: TRBV9
abundance: NA
d_gene: TRBD2
CDR3nt: TGTGCCAGCAGCGTAGAAGCGGGAGTGGGAGATACGCAGTATTTT
CDR3aa: CASSVEAGVGDTQYF

j_gene: TRBJ1-1
v_gene: TRBV5-1
abundance: NA
d_gene: NA
CDR3nt: TGCGCCAGCAGCTTTAGTCCAATTACGAACACTGAAGCTTTCTTT
CDR3aa: CASSFSPITNTEAFF

j_gene: TRBJ1-6
v_gene: TRBV27
abundance: NA
d_gene: TRBD1
CDR3nt: TGTGCCAGCAGCCGGACAGGGTCCCCCCTCCACTTT
CDR3aa: CASSRTGSPLHF

j_gene: TRBJ2-2
v_gene: TRBV19
abundance: NA
d_gene: NA
CDR3nt: TGTGCCAGTACCCGCGTCGGGGAGCTGTTTTTT
CDR3aa: CASTRVGELFF

j_gene: TRBJ2-7
v_gene: TRBV5-6
abundance: NA
d_gene: TRBD1
CDR3nt: TGTGCCAGCAGCGGCATGGGACAGGGCTACGAGCAGTACTTC
CDR3aa: CASSGMGQGYEQYF

j_gene: TRBJ2-7
v_gene: TRBV10-2
abundance: NA
d_gene: TRBD2
CDR3nt: TGCGCCAGCAGTGGGGGACTAGCGGGACCCTACGAGCAGTACTTC
CDR3aa: CASSGGLAGPYEQYF

j_gene: TRBJ2-1
v_gene: TRBV2
abundance: few
d_gene: TRBD2
CDR3nt: TGTGCCAGCAGTGGACTAGCGGGAGGAGTCAATGAGCAGTTCTTC
CDR3aa: CASSGLAGGVNEQFF

j_gene: TRBJ2-7
v_gene: TRBV4-1
abundance: few
d_gene: TRBD1
CDR3nt: TGCGCCAGCAGCCAAGGGAACGCAGGGGGCGACGAGCAGTACTTC
CDR3aa: CASSQGNAGGDEQYF

j_gene: TRBJ2-1
v_gene: TRBV2
abundance: NA
d_gene: NA
CDR3nt: TGTGCCAGCAGTCTAGCTATCTACTCCTACAATGAGCAGTTCTTC
CDR3aa: CASSLAIYSYNEQFF

j_gene: TRBJ1-1
v_gene: TRBV6-1
abundance: NA
d_gene: NA
CDR3nt: TGTGCCAGCAGTGAAGCGCTTACAGAGCTTGGCACTGAAGCTTTCTTT
CDR3aa: CASSEALTELGTEAFF

j_gene: TRBJ1-4
v_gene: TRBV28
abundance: NA
d_gene: TRBD1
CDR3nt: TGTGCCAGCAGATCGGGACAGACGGAAAAACTGTTTTTT
CDR3aa: CASRSGQTEKLFF

j_gene: TRBJ1-1
v_gene: TRBV14
abundance: NA
d_gene: TRBD1
CDR3nt: TGTGCCAGCAGCCAAGAACTTTCGGACAGGTCTGAAGCTTTCTTT
CDR3aa: CASSQELSDRSEAFF

j_gene: TRBJ2-7
v_gene: TRBV6-5
abundance: NA
d_gene: TRBD1
CDR3nt: TGTGCCAGCAGGACAAACAGGGGGGCCTACGAGCAGTACTTC
CDR3aa: CASRTNRGAYEQYF

j_gene: TRBJ1-2
v_gene: TRBV6-1
abundance: NA
d_gene: TRBD1
CDR3nt: TGTGCCAGTTATTCCGGGACAGGCTCCTATGGCTACACCTTC
CDR3aa: CASYSGTGSYGYTF

j_gene: TRBJ2-1
v_gene: TRBV4-2
abundance: once
d_gene: NA
CDR3nt: TGTGCCAGCAGCCAAGCCGGAGGAGGGAATGAGCAGTTCTTC
CDR3aa: CASSQAGGGNEQFF

j_gene: TRBJ1-4
v_gene: TRBV25-1
abundance: NA
d_gene: NA
CDR3nt: TGTGCCAGCACCCCCCCCGGTGGGGGGTATGAAAAACTGTTTTTT
CDR3aa: CASTPPGGGYEKLFF

j_gene: TRBJ1-6
v_gene: TRBV28
abundance: NA
d_gene: TRBD1
CDR3nt: TGTGCCATTCAAGACAGGGATAATTCACCCCTCCACTTT
CDR3aa: CAIQDRDNSPLHF

j_gene: TRBJ2-1
v_gene: TRBV10-3
abundance: NA
d_gene: TRBD1
CDR3nt: TGTGCCATCAGTGGACAGGGGGCAGGGGGCAATGAGCAGTTCTTC
CDR3aa: CAISGQGAGGNEQFF

j_gene: TRBJ1-1
v_gene: TRBV28
abundance: NA
d_gene: NA
CDR3nt: TGTGCCAGCTCGGACTTTAGTAACACTGAAGCTTTCTTT
CDR3aa: CASSDFSNTEAFF

j_gene: TRBJ1-2
v_gene: TRBV30
abundance: NA
d_gene: NA
CDR3nt: TGTGCCTGGAGGCTAAACGATGGCTACACCTTC
CDR3aa: CAWRLNDGYTF